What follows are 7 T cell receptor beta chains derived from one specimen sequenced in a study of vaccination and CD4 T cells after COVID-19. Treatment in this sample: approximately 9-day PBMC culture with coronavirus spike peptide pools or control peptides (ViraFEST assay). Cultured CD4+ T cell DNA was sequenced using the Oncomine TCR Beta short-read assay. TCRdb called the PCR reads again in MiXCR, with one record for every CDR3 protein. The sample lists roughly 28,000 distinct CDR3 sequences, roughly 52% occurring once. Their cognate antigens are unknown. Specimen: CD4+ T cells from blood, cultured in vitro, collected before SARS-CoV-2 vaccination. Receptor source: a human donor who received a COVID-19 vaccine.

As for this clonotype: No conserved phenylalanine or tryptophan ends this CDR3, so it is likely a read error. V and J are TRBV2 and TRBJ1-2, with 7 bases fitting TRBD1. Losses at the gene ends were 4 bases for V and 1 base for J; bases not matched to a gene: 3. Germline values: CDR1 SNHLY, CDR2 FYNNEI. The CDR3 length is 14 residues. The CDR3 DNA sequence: TGTGCCAGCAGTGTAAGACAGGGTAACTATGGCTACACCCTC. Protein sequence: CASSVRQGNYGYTL.

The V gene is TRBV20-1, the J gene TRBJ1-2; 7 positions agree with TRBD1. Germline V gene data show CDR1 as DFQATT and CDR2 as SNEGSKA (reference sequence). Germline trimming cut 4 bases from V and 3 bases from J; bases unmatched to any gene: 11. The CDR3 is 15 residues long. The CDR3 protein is CSAKATGERYYGYTF. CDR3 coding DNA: TGCAGTGCTAAAGCCACAGGGGAAAGATACTATGGCTACACCTTC.

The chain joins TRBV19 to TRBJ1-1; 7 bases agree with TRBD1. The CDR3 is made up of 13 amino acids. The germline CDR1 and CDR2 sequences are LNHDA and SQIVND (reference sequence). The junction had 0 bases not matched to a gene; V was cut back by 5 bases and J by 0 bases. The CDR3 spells CASSDRVNTEAFF. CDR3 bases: TGTGCCAGTAGTGACAGGGTGAACACTGAAGCTTTCTTT.

This chain's CDR3 is CASSTQGAYEQYF. The CDR3 bases are TGTGCCAGCAGTACACAGGGAGCCTACGAGCAGTACTTC. The chain recombines TRBV2 with TRBJ2-7; D is perhaps TRBD1 (6 bases). The CDR3 extends over 13 amino acids. Trimming took off 5 bases at V and 2 bases at J, with 10 bases between the two ends. The V gene's germline CDR1 is SNHLY and CDR2 FYNNEI.

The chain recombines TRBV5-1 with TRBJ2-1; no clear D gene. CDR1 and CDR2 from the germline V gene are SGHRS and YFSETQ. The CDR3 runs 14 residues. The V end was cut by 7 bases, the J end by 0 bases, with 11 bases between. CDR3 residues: CASGTRSSYNEQFF. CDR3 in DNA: TGCGCCAGCGGCACCCGTAGCTCCTACAATGAGCAGTTCTTC.

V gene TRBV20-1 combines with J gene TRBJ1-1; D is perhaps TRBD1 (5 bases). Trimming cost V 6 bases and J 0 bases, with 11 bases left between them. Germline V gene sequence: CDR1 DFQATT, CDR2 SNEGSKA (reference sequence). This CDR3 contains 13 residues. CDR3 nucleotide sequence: TGCAGTGCCCCTGGGGGGGTGAACACTGAAGCTTTCTTT. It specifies CSAPGGVNTEAFF.

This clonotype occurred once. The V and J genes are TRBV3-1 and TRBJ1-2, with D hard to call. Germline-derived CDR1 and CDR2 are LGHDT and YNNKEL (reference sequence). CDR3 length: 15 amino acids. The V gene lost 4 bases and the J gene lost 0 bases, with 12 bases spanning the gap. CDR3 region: CASSPRPHTNYGYTF. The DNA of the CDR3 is TGTGCCAGCAGCCCCCGACCTCATACTAACTATGGCTACACCTTC.